This TCR beta chain comes out of a study of regulatory T cells in long-lasting Graves disease. This sample's time point: newly diagnosed GD, antithyroid drugs for less than 3 months. From PBMCs, RNA was extracted and then used to make the TCR library. Broader study findings: Sharing of public clonotypes was greater in persistent patients (2,741) than in new patients (around 1,000).

CDR3 length: 16 amino acids. Germline lookup yields CDR1 MDHEN and CDR2 SYDVKM. The V and J ends lost 1 base and 10 bases, in that order; junction bases with no gene match: 13. Combining iRepertoire HTBI primers with Arm-PCR of CDR3 regions, the authors built TCR beta libraries. TCRdb re-called the multiplex PCR reads through MiXCR, storing one row per CDR3 protein. Altogether about 450,000 distinct CDR3 sequences are present, 14% being singletons, with the ten largest covering approximately 15%. This clonotype showed up many times. What it binds is unknown. These data were also reused for a study on T cells in Graves' hyperthyroidism and ophthalmopathy. That paper adds: Newly diagnosed hyperthyroidism, duration under 2 months, in patients aged 18 to 65.

This specimen consisted of peripheral blood mononuclear cells (PBMCs), obtained at new diagnosis, from a patient treated with antithyroid drugs. The J gene is TRBJ2-1, the V gene TRBV28, with 7 bases matching TRBD2. The clonotype was recovered from a woman aged 50 to 60 with Graves disease. CDR3 sequence: CASSLYYLAATGEQFF. CDR3 in DNA: TGTGCCAGCAGTTTATACTATCTAGCGGCCACTGGGGAGCAGTTCTTC.